These 26 T cell receptor beta chains share one sample of origin, sequenced in a study of blood T cell repertoires in COVID-19. Generated by immunoSEQ multiplex PCR, the TCRdb table keeps only in-frame clones and is missing some. Found here are around 380,000 clones, approximately 80% of them singletons; the top ten hold roughly 1.1%. Sequenced material: peripheral blood. Every receptor here comes from a human donor with acute or convalescent COVID-19. The donor label of this sample is uncertain.

This clone occurred a few times. The rearrangement uses TRBV7-2 and TRBJ1-1; TRBD1 is a possible D gene (6 bases). Germline CDR1 SGHTA, CDR2 FQGNSA. V lost 5 bases and J lost 0, with 19 bases in between. CDR3 size: 17 residues. CDR3 coding DNA: TGTGCCAGCAGCCTGAGATCCAGGGGATCTATGAACACTGAAGCTTTCTTT. It encodes CASSLRSRGSMNTEAFF.

This clone appeared a few times. The chain combines TRBV11-2 with TRBJ2-2; 8 bases are shared with TRBD2. With V trimmed by 5 bases and J by 1 base, 3 bases remained unmatched. CDR1 and CDR2 from the germline V gene are SGHAT and FQNNGV. This CDR3 is built from 15 residues. The CDR3 region has the DNA TGTGCCAGCAGCGTTAGCGGGGAGAACACCGGGGAGCTGTTTTTT. It specifies CASSVSGENTGELFF. The complete variable domain, with remaining parts taken from reference TRBV11-2 and TRBJ2-2, reads EAGVAQSPRYKIIEKRQSVAFWCNPISGHATLYWYQQILGQGPKLLIQFQNNGVVDDSQLPKDRFSAERLKGVDSTLKIQPAKLEDSAVYLCASSVSGENTGELFFGEGSRLTVL.

The chain employs TRBV6-5 and TRBJ1-1; no reliable D call. Germline CDR1 reads MNHEY; CDR2 reads SVGAGI. The CDR3 runs to 13 residues. V was trimmed by 5 bases and J by 5 bases, leaving 12 bases between them. The CDR3 sequence: CASSTTTRTEAFF. DNA of the CDR3: TGTGCCAGCAGTACTACGACGAGGACTGAAGCTTTCTTT.

The chain joins TRBV3-1 (or the pseudogene TRBV3-2) to TRBJ2-1; no firm D call. The CDR3 sequence is 15 residues long. Trimming took off 4 bases at V and 3 bases at J, with 13 bases between the two ends. CDR1 is LGHDT and CDR2 is YNNKEL in the germline V gene (reference sequence). The CDR3 coding sequence is TGTGCCAGCAGCCGCCGTGGGCAGCTCTACAATGAGCAGTTCTTC. Its protein is CASSRRGQLYNEQFF.

This clone was counted once. J is TRBJ1-2 and V is TRBV6-2 or TRBV6-3; maybe TRBD1 (5 bases). This CDR3 is built from 13 residues. From germline, CDR1 is MNHEY and CDR2 SVGEGT. With 6 bases removed from V and 7 bases from J, the gap between germline ends came to 15 bases. CDR3 in amino acids: CASSLDGGGGYTF. The CDR3 coding sequence is TGTGCCAGCAGCCTCGACGGGGGTGGTGGCTACACCTTC.

This CDR3 reads CAWSPGLRMTQHF. The CDR3 nucleotides read TGTGCCTGGAGTCCGGGACTTCGGATGACCCAGCATTTT. The rearrangement joins TRBV30 to TRBJ1-5; TRBD1 might be the D (5 bases). V was shortened by 2 bases and J by 11 bases, with 16 bases between the two germline ends. The length of the CDR3 is 13 residues. CDR1 and CDR2 (germline): GTSNPN, SVGIG (reference sequence). The complete variable domain, with remaining parts taken from reference TRBV30 and TRBJ1-5, reads SQTIHQWPATLVQPVGSPLSLECTVEGTSNPNLYWYRQAAGRGLQLLFYSVGIGQISSEVPQNLSASRPQDRQFILSSKKLLLSDSGFYLCAWSPGLRMTQHFGDGTRLSIL.

The chain combines TRBV5-6 with TRBJ1-2; the D gene is possibly TRBD1 (6 bases). The CDR3 is 14 residues long. V dropped 7 bases and J dropped 2 bases, with 15 bases sitting between them. Germline V CDR1 and CDR2: SGHDT, YYEEEE. CDR3 sequence reads: CASLLGGPNYGYTF. As DNA, the CDR3 is TGTGCCAGCCTACTTGGGGGCCCCAACTATGGCTACACCTTC.

CDR3 loop: CASSFWGDGNYGYTF. Written as DNA, the CDR3 is TGTGCCAGCAGTTTCTGGGGGGACGGAAACTATGGCTACACCTTC. The chain is built from TRBV6-5 and TRBJ1-2, with D maybe TRBD1 (5 bases). The length of the CDR3 is 15 residues. CDR1 is MNHEY, CDR2 SVGAGI, per germline. Between the trimmed V and J ends, which lost 4 bases and 2 bases, there was a span of 14 bases.

This clone appeared once. The chain employs TRBV6-5 and TRBJ2-7, with D perhaps TRBD2 (5 bases). Trimming left V 6 bases short and J 4 bases short, with 19 bases between. The V gene's germline CDR1 is MNHEY and CDR2 SVGAGI. This CDR3 comprises 15 residues. The CDR3 is CASRGSSASRYEQYF. The CDR3 DNA follows: TGTGCCAGCAGGGGCAGTAGCGCCAGTAGGTACGAGCAGTACTTC.

The V gene is TRBV29-1, the J gene TRBJ2-2, with D tentatively TRBD1 (6 bases). V lost 4 bases and J 0 bases, leaving 9 bases between the germline ends. The CDR3 is made up of 14 amino acids. CDR1 SQVTM and CDR2 ANQGSEA come from the germline V gene. The CDR3 bases are TGCAGCGTTGGGACAGCCGCGAACACCGGGGAGCTGTTTTTT. This codes for CSVGTAANTGELFF.

The rearrangement links TRBV29-1 to TRBJ2-2, with D perhaps matching TRBD2 (6 bases). The V gene lost 6 bases and the J gene lost 7 bases, with 12 bases spanning the gap. The CDR3 covers 12 residues. The germline V gene encodes CDR1 SQVTM and CDR2 ANQGSEA. The CDR3 loop reads CSVGGRRGELFF. Here the CDR3 DNA reads TGCAGCGTCGGGGGACGCCGCGGGGAGCTGTTTTTT.

In its sample, this clone was seen once. The genes are TRBV18 and TRBJ1-2; weak D call: TRBD1 (5 bases). V was clipped by 6 bases and J by 5 bases, with 13 bases between them. The CDR3 has 13 amino acids. Germline lookup yields CDR1 KGHSH and CDR2 LQKENI. The CDR3 loop reads CASSDQGRYGYTF. CDR3 in DNA: TGTGCCAGCTCGGACCAGGGTCGGTATGGCTACACCTTC. The entire variable domain, with the rest obtained from reference TRBV18 and TRBJ1-2, is as follows: NAGVMQNPRHLVRRRGQEARLRCSPMKGHSHVYWYRQLPEEGLKFMVYLQKENIIDESGMPKERFSAEFPKEGPSILRIQQVVRGDSAAYFCASSDQGRYGYTFGSGTRLTVV.

The rearrangement links TRBV3-1 (or the pseudogene TRBV3-2) to TRBJ1-2, with 7 bases aligning to TRBD1. The J segment lost 2 bases and the V segment lost 7 bases, leaving 10 bases of the junction unmatched. The V gene's germline CDR1 is LGHDT and CDR2 YNNKEL (reference sequence). CDR3 length equals 15 residues. CDR3 nucleotides: TGTGCCAGCACCAGGGGGGCAGGGGCAAACTATGGCTACACCTTC. Translated, it gives CASTRGAGANYGYTF.

The gene calls are TRBV2 and TRBJ1-1; 9 bases line up with TRBD1. Germline CDR1 is SNHLY and CDR2 is FYNNEI. The J segment lost 5 bases and the V segment lost 11 bases, leaving 9 bases of the junction unmatched. This CDR3 comprises 13 residues. The CDR3 coding sequence is TGTGCCGGCCAACAGGGGGCGGGTACTGAAGCTTTCTTT. This codes for CAGQQGAGTEAFF.

The chain joins TRBV6-5 to TRBJ2-5; maybe TRBD2 (6 bases). V was cut by 6 bases and J by 9 bases, with 11 bases left in between. This CDR3 is 11 amino acids long. The germline gives CDR1 MNHEY, CDR2 SVGAGI. CDR3 DNA: TGTGCCAGCAGGATAAGGGAGGCCCAGTACTTC. Residues: CASRIREAQYF.

The genes are TRBV6-5 and TRBJ1-5, with D uncertain. Between the trimmed V and J ends, which lost 6 bases and 5 bases, there was a span of 17 bases. Germline loops: CDR1 MNHEY, CDR2 SVGAGI. The CDR3 is made up of 15 amino acids. The chain's CDR3 is CASRFYLAFHQPQHF. As DNA, the CDR3 is TGTGCCAGCAGATTTTATCTGGCCTTTCATCAGCCCCAGCATTTT.

This chain joins TRBV19 and TRBJ2-1, with 8 bases fitting TRBD2. V gave up 3 bases and J gave up 0 bases; unmatched junction bases: 4. Germline-derived CDR1 and CDR2 are LNHDA and SQIVND (reference sequence). This CDR3 is built from 16 residues. CDR3 bases: TGTGCCAGTAGTATCTCGGGAGGGGTCTCCTACAATGAGCAGTTCTTC. It translates to CASSISGGVSYNEQFF.

The V gene is TRBV19, the J gene TRBJ2-1; 8 bases match TRBD2. The CDR3 runs to 18 residues. The germline CDR1 and CDR2 sequences are LNHDA and SQIVND (reference sequence). Trimming removed 2 bases from V and 4 bases from J; junction bases left unmatched: 13. The CDR3 bases are TGTGCCAGTAGTATAATGGGGGTAGCGGGAAACCTATACAATGAGCAGTTCTTC. Translated, it gives CASSIMGVAGNLYNEQFF.

The J gene is TRBJ2-7, the V gene TRBV6-6; weak D call: TRBD2 (6 bases). Germline lookup yields CDR1 MNHNY and CDR2 SVGAGI (reference sequence). The length of the CDR3 is 13 residues. Trimming removed 5 bases at V and 3 bases at J, with 11 bases between. The CDR3 reads CASSAGRGYEQYF. CDR3 nucleotide sequence: TGTGCCAGCAGTGCGGGGAGAGGCTACGAGCAGTACTTC.

In its sample, this clone was seen once. V usage is TRBV5-5 and J usage is TRBJ1-5; TRBD1 matches 7 bases. The CDR3 is 18 residues long. Germline V gives CDR1 SGHKS, CDR2 YYEKEE (reference sequence). V gave up 0 bases and J gave up 7 bases; unmatched junction bases: 16. As DNA, the CDR3 is TGTGCCAGCAGCTTGGCGAGACAGGGAGGCGCCGGTGACCAGCCCCAGCATTTT. Its translation: CASSLARQGGAGDQPQHF.

The chain carries TRBV3-1 (or the pseudogene TRBV3-2) and TRBJ1-2; D is unresolved. The V and J ends lost 4 bases and 2 bases respectively, with 14 bases between them. Germline V gene sequence: CDR1 LGHDT, CDR2 YNNKEL (reference sequence). This CDR3 has 15 residues. The CDR3 DNA follows: TGTGCCAGCAGCCGGGGTGCGGGATCCAACTATGGCTACACCTTC. Its translation: CASSRGAGSNYGYTF.

A single count supports this clone. This CDR3 is CASSDGQGIGNQPQHF. The CDR3 nucleotides are TGTGCCAGCAGTGACGGACAGGGGATAGGAAATCAGCCCCAGCATTTT. This chain links TRBV6-1 with TRBJ1-5, with 9 bases that match TRBD1. From germline, CDR1 is MNHNS and CDR2 SASEGT. V lost 3 bases to trimming and J lost 4 bases; unmatched junction nucleotides: 7. The CDR3 loop spans 16 amino acids.

The chain uses TRBV12-5 and TRBJ1-1; D gene unclear. The CDR3 runs 14 residues. Germline V gene data show CDR1 as LGHNT and CDR2 as FRNRAP. The V and J ends lost 6 bases and 1 base respectively, with 12 bases between them. DNA of the CDR3: TGTGCTAGTGGGCTCACTGATAGGAACACTGAAGCTTTCTTT. Its translation: CASGLTDRNTEAFF.

This rearrangement joins TRBV7-9 to TRBJ1-1, with D possibly TRBD1 on 6 matching bases. CDR1 SEHNR and CDR2 FQNEAQ come from the germline V gene (reference sequence). V was trimmed by 4 bases and J by 5 bases, leaving 14 bases between them. This CDR3 has 14 amino acids. The DNA of the CDR3 is TGTGCCAGCAGCTCCCAGGGGAGTAATACTGAAGCTTTCTTT. Its protein is CASSSQGSNTEAFF.

The rearrangement links TRBV28 to TRBJ1-2, with TRBD1 as a possible D gene (6 bases). CDR3 length: 15 amino acids. Trimming shortened V by 4 bases and J by 4 bases, and 16 bases separated the two germline ends. Germline V gene data show CDR1 as MDHEN and CDR2 as SYDVKM. The CDR3 reads CASSSPRQVIYGYTF. The CDR3 DNA reads as TGTGCCAGCAGTTCCCCACGACAGGTTATCTATGGCTACACCTTC.

The chain couples TRBV19 to TRBJ2-2; D possibly corresponds to TRBD2 (5 bases). Trimming took off 4 bases at V and 3 bases at J, with 9 bases between the two ends. There are 14 residues in the CDR3. CDR1 is LNHDA, CDR2 SQIVND, per germline (reference sequence). In DNA, the CDR3 is TGTGCCAGTAGTAGGAGGTTTGACACCGGGGAGCTGTTTTTT. Translation: CASSRRFDTGELFF.